These 13 T cell receptor beta chains originate from one sample sequenced in a study of cytomegalovirus exposure and HLA in healthy donors. Sequencing used immunoSEQ multiplex PCR; TCRdb keeps in-frame clones, though not all of them. The data hold about 360,000 clones, with 75% to 90% observed a single time. The specimen was PBMCs. These receptors were collected from a woman younger than 35 in good health and CMV-seronegative.

V usage is TRBV15 and J usage is TRBJ2-1; 8 bases fit TRBD1. V lost 8 bases to trimming and J lost 4 bases; unmatched junction nucleotides: 7. Germline loops: CDR1 LNHNV, CDR2 YYDKDF (reference sequence). The CDR3 covers 14 residues. CDR3 coding DNA: TGTGCCACCCAGGGGGCTAGGGAATACAATGAGCAGTTCTTC. Translation: CATQGAREYNEQFF.

In this sample, this clone turned up a few times. The chain carries TRBV5-1 and TRBJ2-5; D is unclear. CDR3 length: 13 amino acids. In germline, CDR1 is SGHRS, CDR2 YFSETQ. The V gene lost 2 bases and the J gene lost 5 bases, with 10 bases spanning the gap. CDR3 in amino acids: CASSFLSGETQYF. The CDR3 DNA reads TGCGCCAGCAGCTTCCTATCCGGGGAGACCCAGTACTTC.

The chain uses TRBV29-1 and TRBJ1-2, with TRBD1 identical over 9 bases. V dropped 0 bases and J dropped 4; count of bases not matched to a gene: 18. The CDR3 extends over 19 amino acids. The germline gives CDR1 SQVTM, CDR2 ANQGSEA. The CDR3 sequence: CSVEDRIRSRDRVTYGYTF. DNA for the CDR3: TGCAGCGTTGAAGACCGAATACGCTCCCGGGACAGGGTTACCTATGGCTACACCTTC. Filled out from reference TRBV29-1 and TRBJ1-2, the complete variable domain reads SAVISQKPSRDICQRGTSLTIQCQVDSQVTMMFWYRQQPGQSLTLIATANQGSEATYESGFVIDKFPISRPNLTFSTLTVSNMSPEDSSIYLCSVEDRIRSRDRVTYGYTFGSGTRLTVV.

This chain links TRBV28 with TRBJ2-7; TRBD1 might be the D (6 bases). This CDR3 region has 15 residues. Germline CDR1 reads MDHEN; CDR2 reads SYDVKM. Trimming left V 3 bases short and J 2 bases short, with 14 bases between. In DNA form, the CDR3 reads TGTGCCAGCAGTTTCCAGGGGAAGGGACCCTACGAGCAGTACTTC. Encoded protein: CASSFQGKGPYEQYF.

As DNA, the CDR3 is TGTGCCAGCAGCTTCCTAGGGGAGGACCTCTCTGGAAACACCATATATTTT. Translating gives CASSFLGEDLSGNTIYF. The chain couples TRBV7-6 to TRBJ1-3; D is perhaps TRBD1 (5 bases). Germline V gene data show CDR1 as SGHVS and CDR2 as FNYEAQ. V gave up 3 bases and J gave up 0 bases, with 15 bases separating them. This CDR3 spans 17 amino acids.

This rearrangement joins TRBV5-8 to TRBJ2-3; 9 bases are a match to TRBD2. Trimming took 0 bases from V and 7 from J; bases not matched to a gene: 6. CDR3 length: 15 residues. Germline assignment: CDR1 SGHTS and CDR2 YDEGEE. Here the CDR3 DNA reads TGTGCCAGCAGCTTGGCGGCGGGGGGGTTAAATACGCAGTATTTT. Translating gives CASSLAAGGLNTQYF. Full variable domain (remainder filled in from reference TRBV5-8 and TRBJ2-3): EAGVTQSPTHLIKTRGQQATLRCSPISGHTSVYWYQQALGLGLQFLLWYDEGEERNRGNFPPRFSGRQFPNYSSELNVNALELEDSALYLCASSLAAGGLNTQYFGPGTRLTVL.

The genes are TRBV30 and TRBJ2-1; 7 bases match TRBD2. There are 15 residues in the CDR3. Germline V lookup: CDR1 GTSNPN, CDR2 SVGIG (reference sequence). Trimming took 0 bases from V and 4 from J; bases not matched to a gene: 6. CDR3 bases: TGTGCCTGGAGTGTAAATAGCGGGCCATACAATGAGCAGTTCTTC. It encodes CAWSVNSGPYNEQFF.

This chain uses TRBV28 with TRBJ2-1, with D possibly TRBD2 on 6 matching bases. The ends were cut back, 8 bases at V and 7 bases at J, with 18 bases in the middle. From germline, CDR1 is MDHEN and CDR2 SYDVKM. The CDR3 totals 14 residues. CDR3 sequence (DNA): TGTGCCAGCTTGGGGGGAGGAGGGGAGAATGAGCAGTTCTTC. This encodes CASLGGGGENEQFF.

This clone showed up just once. V is TRBV28 and J is TRBJ2-6, with 11 bases aligning to TRBD1. The CDR3 contains 17 residues. The germline CDR1 and CDR2 sequences are MDHEN and SYDVKM. With V trimmed by 5 bases and J by 0 bases, 3 bases remained unmatched. The CDR3 sequence is CASSTGTGGSGANVLTF. CDR3 DNA: TGTGCCAGCAGTACCGGGACAGGGGGCTCTGGGGCCAACGTCCTGACTTTC. Supplemented by reference TRBV28 and TRBJ2-6, the full variable domain reads DVKVTQSSRYLVKRTGEKVFLECVQDMDHENMFWYRQDPGLGLRLIYFSYDVKMKEKGDIPEGYSVSREKKERFSLILESASTNQTSMYLCASSTGTGGSGANVLTFGAGSRLTVL.

This chain joins TRBV7-2 and TRBJ2-1; 9 nucleotides line up with TRBD2. Germline V CDR1 and CDR2: SGHTA, FQGNSA. V shed 0 bases and J 2 bases; nucleotides not matched to a gene: 2. The CDR3 is made up of 16 amino acids. CDR3 DNA sequence: TGTGCCAGCAGCTTAGCGGTAGCGGGAGCCTACAATGAGCAGTTCTTC. Its translation: CASSLAVAGAYNEQFF. Together with reference TRBV7-2 and TRBJ2-1, the CDR3 gives the full variable domain: GAGVSQSPSNKVTEKGKDVELRCDPISGHTALYWYRQSLGQGLEFLIYFQGNSAPDKSGLPSDRFSAERTGGSVSTLTIQRTQQEDSAVYLCASSLAVAGAYNEQFFGPGTRLTVL.

The chain combines TRBV6-1 with TRBJ2-3; TRBD2 aligns across 7 bases. Germline V lookup: CDR1 MNHNS, CDR2 SASEGT. Trimming cost V 8 bases and J 1 base; bases outside gene matches: 3. The CDR3 has 13 residues. The CDR3 DNA is TGTGCCAGCCGGGACTATCGCACAGATACGCAGTATTTT. This gives the protein CASRDYRTDTQYF.

The genes are TRBV27 and TRBJ2-3, with 11 bases that match TRBD2. Germline V CDR1 and CDR2: MNHEY, SMNVEV (reference sequence). Unmatched junction bases numbered 8, after V lost 3 bases and J lost 3 bases. CDR3 length: 17 amino acids. The CDR3 sequence is CASSFTPTSGVTDTQYF. CDR3 nucleotide sequence: TGTGCCAGCAGTTTTACCCCGACTAGCGGGGTGACAGATACGCAGTATTTT.

The chain employs TRBV27 and TRBJ2-2; D is possibly TRBD1 (8 bases). Germline-derived CDR1 and CDR2 are MNHEY and SMNVEV (reference sequence). V was pared by 6 bases and J by 7 bases, with 18 bases between. The CDR3 contains 15 residues. CDR3 sequence (DNA): TGTGCCAGCAGACTAGACAGGGGAGGGTTCGGGGAGCTGTTTTTT. Protein product: CASRLDRGGFGELFF.